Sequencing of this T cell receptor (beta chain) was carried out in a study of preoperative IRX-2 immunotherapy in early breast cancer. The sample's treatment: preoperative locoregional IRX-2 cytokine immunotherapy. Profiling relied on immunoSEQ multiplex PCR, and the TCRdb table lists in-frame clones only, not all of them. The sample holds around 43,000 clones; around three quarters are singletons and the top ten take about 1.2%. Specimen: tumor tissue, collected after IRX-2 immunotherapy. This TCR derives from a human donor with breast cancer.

The CDR3 protein is CASSAWGGPTQYF. The DNA of the CDR3 is TGTGCCAGCAGTGCATGGGGGGGACCGACGCAGTATTTT. This chain connects TRBV6-8 to TRBJ2-3; TRBD2 aligns across 7 bases. V was pared by 5 bases and J by 9 bases, with 8 bases of the junction left unmatched. CDR1 is MNHGY, CDR2 SAAAGT, per germline. CDR3 length: 13 amino acids.